This is a list of T cell receptor beta chains from one sample in a study of OX40 agonist ivuxolimab in advanced cancers. TCRdb keeps only in-frame clones here, not all; method: immunoSEQ multiplex PCR. The sample contains 52,000 or so clones, 84% of which appear only once. The input for sequencing was CD4+ or CD8+ T cells sorted from blood, taken in a trial of the OX40 agonist ivuxolimab. These receptors were obtained from an adult with an advanced solid tumor such as melanoma, head and neck, liver or kidney cancer. Both conserved end residues are part of each CDR3. A D gene is named only where the DNA matches it firmly. The size of a clone is reported for some rows only, either as once, few or many, or as a class for expanded clones.

V	D	J	size	DNA	CDR3
TRBV5-5	NA	TRBJ1-3	once	TGTGCCAGCAGCTTCGATCGTGGAAACACCATATATTTT	CASSFDRGNTIYF
TRBV7-8	NA	TRBJ2-1	NA	TGTGCCAGCAGCCTCATGAGTGGGAGCTCCTACAATGAGCAGTTCTTC	CASSLMSGSSYNEQFF
TRBV7-7	NA	TRBJ2-5	NA	TGTGCTAGCAGCCTCCGGGCATCGACGCAAGAGACCCAGTACTTC	CASSLRASTQETQYF
TRBV5-6	NA	TRBJ1-1	NA	TGTGCCAGCAGCTTGGCGTTCAGGAACACTGAAGCTTTCTTT	CASSLAFRNTEAFF
TRBV10-3	TRBD2	TRBJ2-2	NA	TGTGCCATCAGTGATGGGACTATCAACACCGGGGAGCTGTTTTTT	CAISDGTINTGELFF
TRBV5-1	TRBD2	TRBJ2-1	NA	TGCGCCAGCAGTCCAGCGGGAGTTTACAATGAGCAGTTCTTC	CASSPAGVYNEQFF
TRBV11-2	TRBD1	TRBJ1-1	NA	TGTGCCAGCAGCTCTACCGACAGGGGAAACACTGAAGCTTTCTTT	CASSSTDRGNTEAFF
TRBV6-1	NA	TRBJ1-2	once	TGTGCCAGCAGCAAGGGACAACCTAACTATGGCTACACCTTC	CASSKGQPNYGYTF
TRBV2	TRBD1	TRBJ2-5	NA	TGTGCCAGCAGTGGGACAGGGCCTCTACAAGAGACCCAGTACTTC	CASSGTGPLQETQYF
TRBV5-8	NA	TRBJ1-1	NA	TGTGCCAGCAGCTCTCTCATCTGGAACACTGAAGCTTTCTTT	CASSSLIWNTEAFF
TRBV11-2	NA	TRBJ1-1	NA	TGTGCCAGCAGCTTAGACTCACTTGACTCCTGGAACATGAACACTGAAGCTTTCTTT	CASSLDSLDSWNMNTEAFF
TRBV4-1	TRBD2	TRBJ2-2	NA	TGCGCCAGCAGCCAAACCGGGACTACCGGCACCGGGGAGCTGTTTTTT	CASSQTGTTGTGELFF